A selection of T cell receptor beta chains follows, all from one sample in a study of PD-1 blockade in classical Hodgkin lymphoma. Produced via immunoSEQ multiplex PCR; TCRdb's table is partial and in-frame only. The table shows tens of thousands of clones, with around three quarters occurring only once. The material was peripheral blood mononuclear cells (PBMCs), obtained before the second cycle of nivolumab. All receptors come from a human donor with classical Hodgkin lymphoma. CDR3s include the opening cysteine and the closing phenylalanine or tryptophan. The order of the fields is CDR3 DNA, CDR3 protein, V gene, clone size, D gene, J gene. D genes are given only for firm matches. Clone sizes are given selectively: once, few, many, or a class where the clone is expanded.

TGCAGCGTTGCGAACTGGACTAGCGGGAAAGAGACCCAGTACTTC | CSVANWTSGKETQYF | TRBV29-1 | - | TRBD2 | TRBJ2-5
TGTGCCAGCAGTCTGGCGGGAGGTTACGAGCAGTACTTC | CASSLAGGYEQYF | TRBV27 | - | TRBD2 | TRBJ2-7
TGTGCCAGCAGCTTAAGGGATAAAGAGACCCAGTACTTC | CASSLRDKETQYF | TRBV7-2 | - | - | TRBJ2-5
TGCAGCGTTGCGACAGGGGGCCACGAGCAGTACTTC | CSVATGGHEQYF | TRBV29-1 | - | TRBD1 | TRBJ2-7
TGCGCCAGCAGCAACTTCCGGGACAGAAACACCGGGGAGCTGTTTTTT | CASSNFRDRNTGELFF | TRBV5-1 | - | TRBD1 | TRBJ2-2
TGTGCCAGCAGTCTAGCGGACTACTACAATGAGCAGTTCTTC | CASSLADYYNEQFF | TRBV6-6 | - | TRBD2 | TRBJ2-1
TGTGCCAGCAATAAGGACGGGCCATCCTACGAGCAGTACTTC | CASNKDGPSYEQYF | TRBV2 | - | - | TRBJ2-7
TGTGCCAGTAGCCTGGGTCTTCAGCGCGATGAGCAGTTCTTC | CASSLGLQRDEQFF | TRBV19 | - | - | TRBJ2-1
TGTGCCACCAGCAGAGCCTCGGCCCAGTACTTC | CATSRASAQYF | TRBV15 | - | - | TRBJ2-5
TGCAGCGGTTCCTCTAGCACAGATACGCAGTATTTT | CSGSSSTDTQYF | TRBV29-1 | - | - | TRBJ2-3
TGCGCCAGCAGCCTGGCAGGAGGTGATACGCAGTATTTT | CASSLAGGDTQYF | TRBV5-1 | - | - | TRBJ2-3
TGTGCCATCAGTGAAGGACAGGGGGGAGGCTACACCTTC | CAISEGQGGGYTF | TRBV10-3 | - | TRBD1 | TRBJ1-2
TGTGCCAGCAGTTCGCCGGGTCTGCAGCCCCAGCATTTT | CASSSPGLQPQHF | TRBV28 | - | - | TRBJ1-5
TGCGCCAGCAGCCAAGATAGTGGGAGGGCCAACACCGGGGAGCTGTTTTTT | CASSQDSGRANTGELFF | TRBV4-1 | - | TRBD2 | TRBJ2-2
TGTGCCAGCAGTGACCCTCCGCACTATGGCTACACCTTC | CASSDPPHYGYTF | TRBV6-1 | - | - | TRBJ1-2
TGCGCCAGCAGCTTGTCGGGGACAGGGAACGAGCAGTACTTC | CASSLSGTGNEQYF | TRBV5-1 | few | TRBD1 | TRBJ2-7
TGTGCCAGCAATCGTGGACCGAACACTGAAGCTTTCTTT | CASNRGPNTEAFF | TRBV14 | - | - | TRBJ1-1
TGTGCCAGCAGGCCGGGACTCGGATTGGACGAGCAGTACTTC | CASRPGLGLDEQYF | TRBV5-4 | - | - | TRBJ2-7